This TCR beta chain was identified in a study of cytomegalovirus exposure and HLA in healthy donors. Study in general: An early data release held some 85 million unique TCRs from HLA-typed donors.

Details on this clone: Its target is not known.

13 Jbeta primers and 60 Vbeta primers were used for the PCR. As handled by the study authors: Later reanalysis found approximately 76 million unique TCR beta chains, roughly 9.9 million of them shared. Here immunoSEQ multiplex PCR was the method, and the copy in TCRdb shows in-frame clones only, minus some. The D gene and trimming were derived from the DNA, and the V and J assignments and clone size from that table. The sample includes some 120,000 clones, about two thirds of them seen just once. Trimming shortened V by 5 bases and J by 0 bases, and 10 bases separated the two germline ends. CDR3 length: 14 amino acids. The germline gives CDR1 MNHEY, CDR2 SVGAGI. Findings and caveats of the study: Excluded were some V segments that proved indistinguishable, including TRBV6-2 and TRBV6-3. Later analysis identified 15,000 to 20,000 TCR beta sequences associated with HLA alleles, using a false discovery rate threshold of 0.05.

Sequencing was done on a sample of PBMCs. The chain links TRBV6-5 to TRBJ1-1; D may be TRBD1 (5 bases). This clonotype was obtained from a woman between 40 and 50 years old in good health and CMV-seropositive. Written as DNA, the CDR3 is TGTGCCAGCAGTCCGACAGCCATGAACACTGAAGCTTTCTTT. Its translation is CASSPTAMNTEAFF.